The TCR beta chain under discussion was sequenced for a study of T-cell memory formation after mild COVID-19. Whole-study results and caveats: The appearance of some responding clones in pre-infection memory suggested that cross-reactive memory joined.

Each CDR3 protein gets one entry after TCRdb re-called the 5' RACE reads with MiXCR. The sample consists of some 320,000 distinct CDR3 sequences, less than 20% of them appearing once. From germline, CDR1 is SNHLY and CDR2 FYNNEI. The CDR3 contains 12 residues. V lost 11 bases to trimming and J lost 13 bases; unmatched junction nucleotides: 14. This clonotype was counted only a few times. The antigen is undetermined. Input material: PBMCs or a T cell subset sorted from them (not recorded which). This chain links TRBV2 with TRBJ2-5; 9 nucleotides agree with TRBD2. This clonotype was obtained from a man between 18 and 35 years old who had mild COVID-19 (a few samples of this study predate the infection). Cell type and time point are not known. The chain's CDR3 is CAYARTSDLRYF. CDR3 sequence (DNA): TGTGCCTACGCCCGGACTAGCGACCTCCGGTACTTC.